One and the same sample provided the 11 T cell receptor beta chains below, sequenced in a study of blood T cell repertoires in COVID-19. Method: immunoSEQ multiplex PCR; TCRdb's copy keeps in-frame clones and lacks some. The sample has over 200,000 clones, around 90% seen once. The sample comprised PBMCs or T cells enriched from blood (not recorded which). These TCRs come from a man aged 30 to 39 who had recovered from COVID-19.

V usage is TRBV30 and J usage is TRBJ2-5, with a weak D call TRBD2 (6 bases). CDR1 is GTSNPN, CDR2 SVGIG, per germline (reference sequence). Trimming cost V 4 bases and J 3 bases, with 9 bases left between them. The CDR3 contains 12 residues. For the CDR3, the DNA is TGTGCCTGGAACCTAGCGAAAGAGACCCAGTACTTC. Translated: CAWNLAKETQYF.

This clone was detected ten times or more. J is TRBJ2-3 and V is TRBV10-3, with TRBD1 matching 10 bases. Germline V gene data show CDR1 as ENHRY and CDR2 as SYGVKD. CDR3 size: 17 residues. V was clipped by 8 bases and J by 5 bases; unmatched bases: 16. DNA of the CDR3: TGTGCCATCGAAGGAGCCTCCGGGACAGGGGACAGAGATACGCAGTATTTT. Amino acids: CAIEGASGTGDRDTQYF.

V and J are TRBV3-1 (or the pseudogene TRBV3-2) and TRBJ1-4; 7 positions agree with TRBD1. The V gene's germline CDR1 is LGHDT and CDR2 YNNKEL (reference sequence). V was pared by 0 bases and J by 7 bases, with 17 bases of the junction left unmatched. This CDR3 has 19 amino acids. Here the CDR3 reads CASSQDLWDSLVDSEKLFF. For the CDR3, the DNA is TGTGCCAGCAGCCAAGATCTCTGGGACAGTCTTGTCGATAGTGAAAAACTGTTTTTT.

This clone was counted once. The chain uses TRBV3-1 (or the pseudogene TRBV3-2) and TRBJ2-1; 8 nucleotides agree with TRBD1. Germline values: CDR1 LGHDT, CDR2 YNNKEL (reference sequence). V was pared by 0 bases and J by 6 bases, with 13 bases of the junction left unmatched. This CDR3 has 18 amino acids. CDR3 in DNA: TGTGCCAGCAGCCAAGAGTTTGGCCAGGGGGCTGTGGGCAATGAGCAGTTCTTC. Protein sequence: CASSQEFGQGAVGNEQFF.

The rearrangement links TRBV27 to TRBJ2-2, with a tentative D call TRBD2 (5 bases). V lost 1 base to trimming and J lost 5 bases, with 8 bases between them. Per germline, CDR1 MNHEY and CDR2 SMNVEV (reference sequence). The length of the CDR3 is 14 residues. CDR3 protein: CASSLFPGTGELFF. The CDR3 DNA is TGTGCCAGCAGTTTATTCCCGGGGACCGGGGAGCTGTTTTTT.

V is TRBV5-5 and J is TRBJ1-1; D gene unclear. The germline V gene has CDR1 SGHKS and CDR2 YYEKEE (reference sequence). The CDR3 sequence is 15 residues long. V was pared by 0 bases and J by 1 base, with 10 bases between. CDR3 in amino acids: CASSLGSTTNTEAFF. For the CDR3, the DNA is TGTGCCAGCAGCTTGGGAAGTACAACGAACACTGAAGCTTTCTTT.

V is TRBV3-1 (or the pseudogene TRBV3-2) and J is TRBJ1-1; D gene uncertain. The germline V and J ends were trimmed by 3 bases and 4 bases, with 3 bases remaining between them. CDR1 and CDR2 (germline): LGHDT, YNNKEL (reference sequence). CDR3 length equals 11 residues. The CDR3 DNA reads TGTGCCAGCAGCCAGGCCACTGAAGCTTTCTTT. Translating it yields CASSQATEAFF.

The V call is TRBV6-5, the J call TRBJ1-2; the D gene is possibly TRBD1 (6 bases). This CDR3 has 13 amino acids. Germline assignment: CDR1 MNHEY and CDR2 SVGAGI. Trimming stripped 6 bases from V and 8 bases from J, with 16 bases between. CDR3 loop: CASRQQGMGGYTF. For the CDR3, the DNA is TGTGCCAGCAGACAACAGGGAATGGGGGGCTACACCTTC.

The chain links TRBV5-4 to TRBJ2-2; 7 bases fit TRBD1. The CDR3 has 17 residues. CDR1 is SGHNT and CDR2 is YYREEE in the germline V gene (reference sequence). J lost 4 bases, V lost 3 bases, and 12 bases had no gene match. CDR3 coding DNA: TGTGCCAGCAGCTCCGGTAACCTAAACAGGGGCACCGGGGAGCTGTTTTTT. Translating gives CASSSGNLNRGTGELFF.

The chain is built from TRBV7-2 and TRBJ1-5; 10 bases agree with TRBD1. The V gene end was trimmed by 11 bases and the J gene end by 0 bases; junction bases not matched to a gene: 13. Germline CDR1 and CDR2: SGHTA and FQGNSA. The CDR3 has 17 residues. The CDR3 loop is CAGLPGQGRDSNQPQHF. The CDR3 DNA sequence: TGTGCCGGCCTGCCGGGACAGGGGCGGGATAGCAATCAGCCCCAGCATTTT.

The chain joins TRBV4-3 to TRBJ1-1; no clear D. This CDR3 region has 15 residues. Germline V gene data show CDR1 as LGHNA and CDR2 as YSLEER. Trimming removed 4 bases from V and 1 base from J, with 13 bases in between. The CDR3 DNA follows: TGCGCCAGCAGCCGAACTGATACTTGGAACACTGAAGCTTTCTTT. Encoded protein: CASSRTDTWNTEAFF.